The next 14 T cell receptor beta chains were all read from a single sample in a study of cytomegalovirus exposure and HLA in healthy donors. Researchers ran the PCR with 60 Vbeta and 13 Jbeta primers. Assay used: immunoSEQ multiplex PCR; TCRdb lists only in-frame clones, some missing. The sample lists more than 95,000 clones, 64% occurring once. The material sequenced was PBMCs. All receptors derive from a man aged 60 to 69 in good health and CMV-seronegative.

The sample holds a few counts of this clone. The J gene is TRBJ2-1, the V gene TRBV12-5; 14 bases agree with TRBD2. The germline V gene has CDR1 LGHNT and CDR2 FRNRAP. CDR3 size: 20 residues. This CDR3 is CASRGDRGTSGRSSYNEQFF. The CDR3 bases are TGTGCCTCGCGCGGGGACAGGGGGACTAGCGGGAGAAGCTCCTACAATGAGCAGTTCTTC.

The V and J genes are TRBV19 and TRBJ2-3; 8 nucleotides align to TRBD2. This CDR3 has 14 residues. J gave up 3 bases and V 7 bases, and 6 bases lay outside the gene matches. Germline CDR1 LNHDA, CDR2 SQIVND (reference sequence). CDR3 residues: CASKTAGETDTQYF. CDR3 bases: TGTGCCAGTAAGACAGCGGGAGAAACAGATACGCAGTATTTT.

The chain is built from TRBV9 and TRBJ2-7, with 7 bases identical to TRBD2. V shed 0 bases, J shed 6 bases, and the junction held 9 bases outside the gene matches. This CDR3 is 15 amino acids long. The germline V gene has CDR1 SGDLS and CDR2 YYNGEE. This chain's CDR3 is CASSVGSGIRVEQYF. The DNA of the CDR3 is TGTGCCAGCAGCGTAGGGAGCGGGATAAGGGTCGAGCAGTACTTC.

The table lists this clone with a count of one. The chain has TRBV18 and TRBJ2-1; TRBD2 matches 8 bases. The ends lost 2 bases at V and 1 base at J; junction bases unmatched: 7. The germline V gene encodes CDR1 KGHSH and CDR2 LQKENI. CDR3 length: 17 amino acids. CDR3 nucleotides: TGTGCCAGCTCACCATTAACTAGCGGAACTTCCTACAATGAGCAGTTCTTC. Translating gives CASSPLTSGTSYNEQFF.

The rearrangement uses TRBV19 and TRBJ1-4; TRBD1 matches at 8 bases. This CDR3 comprises 18 residues. Germline-derived CDR1 and CDR2 are LNHDA and SQIVND (reference sequence). V was pared by 5 bases and J by 3 bases, with 14 bases of the junction left unmatched. The CDR3 loop reads CASSPYRRTGSANEKLFF. CDR3 sequence (DNA): TGTGCCAGTAGTCCATATAGGAGGACAGGGTCGGCTAATGAAAAACTGTTTTTT.

The genes are TRBV9 and TRBJ2-6; a possible D gene is TRBD1 (5 bases). The CDR3 sequence is 14 residues long. V lost 5 bases to trimming and J lost 2 bases, with 8 bases between them. The germline CDR1 and CDR2 sequences are SGDLS and YYNGEE. The CDR3 nucleotides are TGTGCCAGCAGGCAGGGTACTGGGGCCAACGTCCTGACTTTC. It is translated as CASRQGTGANVLTF.

The sample holds a few counts of this clone. V gene TRBV12-5 combines with J gene TRBJ1-2; unclear D gene. Germline CDR1 reads LGHNT; CDR2 reads FRNRAP. Trimming took off 5 bases at V and 1 base at J, with 14 bases between the two ends. CDR3 size: 15 residues. The CDR3 DNA follows: TGTGCTAGTGGTCTGGCCCCCGCAGTTAACTATGGCTACACCTTC. It translates to CASGLAPAVNYGYTF. Drawing the rest from reference TRBV12-5 and TRBJ1-2, the complete variable domain is DARVTQTPRHKVTEMGQEVTMRCQPILGHNTVFWYRQTMMQGLELLAYFRNRAPLDDSGMPKDRFSAEMPDATLATLKIQPSEPRDSAVYFCASGLAPAVNYGYTFGSGTRLTVV.

This chain uses TRBV5-1 with TRBJ2-1; D is unclear. The germline gives CDR1 SGHRS, CDR2 YFSETQ. The CDR3 consists of 15 residues. The V gene lost 0 bases and the J gene lost 4 bases, with 11 bases spanning the gap. For the CDR3, the DNA is TGCGCCAGCAGCTTGGTTTCCGGGTTTTACAATGAGCAGTTCTTC. Translation: CASSLVSGFYNEQFF.

In its sample, this clone was seen a few times. The chain links TRBV4-1 to TRBJ1-3; maybe TRBD1 (6 bases). CDR1 and CDR2 from the germline V gene are MGHRA and YSYEKL. V was clipped by 3 bases and J by 4 bases, with 19 bases between them. The CDR3 length is 17 residues. CDR3 sequence: CASSQVGQSMSGNTIYF. CDR3 in DNA: TGCGCCAGCAGCCAGGTAGGACAGTCAATGTCCGGAAACACCATATATTTT.

V is TRBV7-8 and J is TRBJ1-3; D is ambiguous. V lost 1 base and J 0 bases, leaving 13 bases between the germline ends. The length of the CDR3 is 17 residues. The germline CDR1 and CDR2 sequences are SGHVS and FQNEAQ. CDR3 in amino acids: CASSLGRGMISGNTIYF. DNA of the CDR3: TGTGCCAGCAGCTTAGGGAGAGGGATGATCTCTGGAAACACCATATATTTT.

The gene calls are TRBV6-6 and TRBJ1-5, with 9 bases aligning to TRBD1. Germline-derived CDR1 and CDR2 are MNHNY and SVGAGI (reference sequence). The CDR3 contains 13 residues. V lost 6 bases, J lost 5 bases, and 2 bases stayed unmatched. The CDR3 DNA reads TGTGCCAGCAGGGGACAGGGAGATCAGCCCCAGCATTTT. This encodes CASRGQGDQPQHF.

V gene TRBV19 combines with J gene TRBJ1-2, with D perhaps TRBD1 (5 bases). Germline V gene sequence: CDR1 LNHDA, CDR2 SQIVND (reference sequence). The CDR3 consists of 12 residues. V was clipped by 7 bases and J by 3 bases, with 9 bases between them. The CDR3 coding sequence is TGTGCCAGTACTGACAGTTACTATGGCTACACCTTC. Translated: CASTDSYYGYTF.

This clone was picked up many times. CDR3 nucleotides: TGCGCCAGCAGTCTCCTCTTAACAGGGGGCTATGGCTACACCTTC. Translated, it gives CASSLLLTGGYGYTF. This chain connects TRBV10-2 to TRBJ1-2, with TRBD1 matching 8 bases. V lost 5 bases, J lost 4 bases, and 9 bases stayed unmatched. The germline V gene encodes CDR1 WSHSY and CDR2 SAAADI. This CDR3 has 15 residues.

The CDR3 sequence is CASSLVGAVSGQETQYF. DNA for the CDR3: TGTGCCAGCAGCCTTGTAGGGGCGGTTAGCGGGCAAGAGACCCAGTACTTC. The V gene is TRBV7-3, the J gene TRBJ2-5; 7 positions agree with TRBD2. Germline loops: CDR1 SGHTA, CDR2 FQGTGA. V lost 5 bases, J lost 2 bases, and 14 bases stayed unmatched. The CDR3 consists of 17 residues.